A selection of T cell receptor beta chains follows, all from one sample in a study of radiation and T cells in renal cell carcinoma. Profiling relied on immunoSEQ multiplex PCR, and the TCRdb table lists in-frame clones only, not all of them. The sample records fewer than 15,000 clones, roughly 58% being singletons. The sample in question was tumor tissue, obtained from a patient whose treatment was nephrectomy without radiotherapy. These receptors were collected from a man in his sixties with renal cell carcinoma. The CDR3 runs from the conserved cysteine through the conserved F or W. Each record gives: D gene, clone size, J gene, V gene, CDR3 DNA, CDR3 protein. A D gene is named only where the DNA matches it firmly. Only some rows state a clone size, as once, few, many or a class for expanded clones.

NA NA TRBJ2-2 TRBV21-1 TGTGCCAGCAGCACGGGGGGATTGAGGTGCACCGGGGAGCTGTTTTTT CASSTGGLRCTGELFF
TRBD1 few TRBJ2-7 TRBV19 TGTGCCAGTAGTTCCGCAGGGGGCGGATACGAGCAGTACTTC CASSSAGGGYEQYF
NA NA TRBJ2-2 TRBV7-9 TGTGCCAGCCTAAGGGGTAGCACCGGGGAGCTGTTTTTT CASLRGSTGELFF
NA NA TRBJ1-4 TRBV6-5 TGTGCCAGCAGTTACGGCGGGGCAGCTAATGAAAAACTGTTTTTT CASSYGGAANEKLFF
TRBD1 NA TRBJ2-1 TRBV6-4 TGTGCCAGCAGTGAGGGGACAGGGGGCTACAATGAGCAGTTCTTC CASSEGTGGYNEQFF
TRBD1 NA TRBJ2-7 TRBV5-1 TGCGCCAGCAGCATTGGACAGGCGGCCCACGAGCAGTACTTC CASSIGQAAHEQYF
NA few TRBJ1-2 TRBV5-4 TGTGCCAGCAGCCCTCCCGGGAATGGCTACACCTTC CASSPPGNGYTF
NA NA TRBJ1-5 TRBV18 TGTGCCAGCTCACCGCAGAGGGTCGGTCAGCCCCAGCATTTT CASSPQRVGQPQHF
NA NA TRBJ2-7 TRBV18 TGTGCCAGCTCACCACTAGCCGGTCCTTACGAGCAGTACTTC CASSPLAGPYEQYF
NA NA TRBJ2-7 TRBV14 TGTGCCAGCAGCCAAGGACAGCCGGATACCTACGAGCAGTACTTC CASSQGQPDTYEQYF
TRBD1 few TRBJ2-6 TRBV18 TGTGCCAGCTCACCACGGGGACAGGGGTCTGGGGCCAACGTCCTGACTTTC CASSPRGQGSGANVLTF
TRBD2 NA TRBJ2-1 TRBV9 TGTGCCAGCAGCGCCGGGACTAGGGACAATGAGCAGTTCTTC CASSAGTRDNEQFF
NA NA TRBJ2-1 TRBV10-3 TGTGCCATCAGTGAGGGGGCTAGTGGGCACAATGAGCAGTTCTTC CAISEGASGHNEQFF
NA NA TRBJ1-2 TRBV20-1 TGCAGTGCAGCAAGGGGTGAGGGCTACACCTTC CSAARGEGYTF
TRBD2 NA TRBJ2-2 TRBV28 TGTGCCAGCAGTTTATGGGGGCTAGCGGGAGGGCCCGGGGAGCTGTTTTTT CASSLWGLAGGPGELFF
NA few TRBJ2-1 TRBV18 TGTGCCAGCTCACCATGGTCCAATGAGCAGTTCTTC CASSPWSNEQFF
NA NA TRBJ2-1 TRBV27 TGTGCCAGCAGTTTAGCGGGTGCTTACAATGAGCAGTTCTTC CASSLAGAYNEQFF
NA NA TRBJ1-1 TRBV5-6 TGTGCCAGCAACTCTGGGTTCAACACTGAAGCTTTCTTT CASNSGFNTEAFF
TRBD1 medium-sized TRBJ1-2 TRBV5-6 TGTGCCAGCAGCTGGGGACAGGGAAATACCAACTATGGCTACACCTTC CASSWGQGNTNYGYTF
NA NA TRBJ2-1 TRBV2 TGTGCTTCAGCGATTACAGGGCCCTACAATGAGCAGTTCTTC CASAITGPYNEQFF
NA NA TRBJ1-1 TRBV7-8 TGTGCCAGCAGCCTGAGTGGGAGTTTGAACACTGAAGCTTTCTTT CASSLSGSLNTEAFF
NA NA TRBJ2-4 TRBV5-4 TGTGCCAGCAGCTCCCGGGGGGCGGACATTCAGTACTTC CASSSRGADIQYF
TRBD2 NA TRBJ2-3 TRBV5-6 TGTGCCAGCAGCAAAGCGGGGGGGCGGAAAGATACGCAGTATTTT CASSKAGGRKDTQYF
NA NA TRBJ2-7 TRBV7-2 TGTGCCAGCAGCTTAGCTCTCGGTGGCAGCCAGACGTACGAGCAGTACTTC CASSLALGGSQTYEQYF
TRBD2 NA TRBJ2-2 TRBV4-2 TGTGCCAGCAGCCAAGATCCCCTAGCGGGGGGGCTCGGGGCCGGGGAGCTGTTTTTT CASSQDPLAGGLGAGELFF
TRBD1 NA TRBJ1-2 TRBV14 TGTGCCAGCAGACGGACAGGGGAAACTATGGACGGCTACACCTTC CASRRTGETMDGYTF
NA NA TRBJ2-1 TRBV7-6 TGTGCCAGCAGCTTAGGGCGGAACAATGAGCAGTTCTTC CASSLGRNNEQFF
NA few TRBJ1-5 TRBV6-6 TGTGCCAGCAGTTACTGGGACAATCAGCCCCAGCATTTT CASSYWDNQPQHF
NA NA TRBJ2-5 TRBV20-1 TGCAGTGCTCCAAACAGGGACCAGTACTTC CSAPNRDQYF
TRBD1 NA TRBJ2-7 TRBV7-2 TGTGCCAGCAGCTTGGCCCGGGACAGGGACGAGCAGTACTTC CASSLARDRDEQYF
NA NA TRBJ2-2 TRBV9 TGTGCCAGCAGTGAAAGGAATGATGGGGAGCTGTTTTTT CASSERNDGELFF
NA NA TRBJ2-3 TRBV27 TGTGCCAGCAGTTTATCGGGAACTGGCACAGATACGCAGTATTTT CASSLSGTGTDTQYF
NA NA TRBJ1-3 TRBV7-2 TGTGCCAGCAGCCAAAGCCAAGGGCGCTCTGGAAACACCATATATTTT CASSQSQGRSGNTIYF
NA NA TRBJ2-6 TRBV2 TGTGCCAGCTCTGAATATGGGGGGTTCGGGGCCAACGTCCTGACTTTC CASSEYGGFGANVLTF
NA once TRBJ2-7 TRBV11-2 TGTGCCAGCAGCTTAGGGGGGTACAGGGCGTGGGAGCAGTACTTC CASSLGGYRAWEQYF
TRBD2 few TRBJ2-7 TRBV2 TGTGCCAGCAACGATGCGGGGGGCGAGCAGTACTTC CASNDAGGEQYF
TRBD1 medium-sized TRBJ1-2 TRBV7-2 TGTGCCAGCAGCTTAGCTCGGGACAGGGGAAACTATGGCTACACCTTC CASSLARDRGNYGYTF
NA few TRBJ2-2 TRBV5-5 TGTGCCAGCAGCTTGGCGGATACCGGGGAGCTGTTTTTT CASSLADTGELFF
NA few TRBJ2-7 TRBV15 TGTGCCACCAGCAGAGATCTCGGCGTAGCAAGCGAGCAGTACTTC CATSRDLGVASEQYF
NA NA TRBJ2-2 TRBV19 TGTGCCAGTAGTGCCGGCCGCCTAGGGGCCACCGGGGAGCTGTTTTTT CASSAGRLGATGELFF
NA NA TRBJ2-2 TRBV9 TGTGCCAGCACCCAACTAGCTGGGAACACCGGGGAGCTGTTTTTT CASTQLAGNTGELFF
NA NA TRBJ2-7 TRBV6-1 TGTGCCAGCACCGCAGGGGAGGCCTACGAGCAGTACTTC CASTAGEAYEQYF
NA NA TRBJ2-3 TRBV6-6 TGTGCCAGCACTCCCGCGGTCGGGGGCACGCAGTATTTT CASTPAVGGTQYF
TRBD1 NA TRBJ2-5 TRBV2 TGTGCCAGCAGTTCCGGGACAGGGGTGGGAGAGACCCAGTACTTC CASSSGTGVGETQYF
NA NA TRBJ2-7 TRBV7-2 TGTGCCAGCAGCCCTACATTAAAGAGCTACGAGCAGTACTTC CASSPTLKSYEQYF
TRBD1 NA TRBJ1-4 TRBV7-9 TGTGCCAGCAGCCCCCTCACAGGGGCTGATGAAAAACTGTTTTTT CASSPLTGADEKLFF
TRBD2 NA TRBJ2-1 TRBV28 TGTGCCAGTAAACCGGGACTAGCCTACAATGAGCAGTTCTTC CASKPGLAYNEQFF